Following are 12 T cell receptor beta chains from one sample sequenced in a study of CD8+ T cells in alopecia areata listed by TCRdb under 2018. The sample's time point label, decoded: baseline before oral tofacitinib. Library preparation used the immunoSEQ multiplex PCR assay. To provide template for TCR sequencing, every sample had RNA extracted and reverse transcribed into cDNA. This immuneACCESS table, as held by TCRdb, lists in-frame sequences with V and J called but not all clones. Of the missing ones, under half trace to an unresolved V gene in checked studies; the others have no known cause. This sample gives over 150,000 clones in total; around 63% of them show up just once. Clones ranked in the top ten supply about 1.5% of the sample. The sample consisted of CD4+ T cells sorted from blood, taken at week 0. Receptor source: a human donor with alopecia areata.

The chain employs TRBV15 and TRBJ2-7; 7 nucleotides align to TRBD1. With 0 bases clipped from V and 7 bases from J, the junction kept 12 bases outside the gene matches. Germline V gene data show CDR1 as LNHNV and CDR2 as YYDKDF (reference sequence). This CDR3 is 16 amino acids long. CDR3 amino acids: CATSRDLTGLMWEQYF. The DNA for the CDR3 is TGTGCCACCAGCAGAGATCTGACAGGGCTGATGTGGGAGCAGTACTTC.

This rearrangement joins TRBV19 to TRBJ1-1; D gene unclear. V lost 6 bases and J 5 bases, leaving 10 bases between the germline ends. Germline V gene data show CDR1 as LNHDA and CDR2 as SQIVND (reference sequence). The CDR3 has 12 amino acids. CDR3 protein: CASSIRTTEAFF. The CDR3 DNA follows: TGTGCCAGTAGCATCCGAACGACTGAAGCTTTCTTT. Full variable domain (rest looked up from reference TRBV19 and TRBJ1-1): DGGITQSPKYLFRKEGQNVTLSCEQNLNHDAMYWYRQDPGQGLRLIYYSQIVNDFQKGDIAEGYSVSREKKESFPLTVTSAQKNPTAFYLCASSIRTTEAFFGQGTRLTVV.

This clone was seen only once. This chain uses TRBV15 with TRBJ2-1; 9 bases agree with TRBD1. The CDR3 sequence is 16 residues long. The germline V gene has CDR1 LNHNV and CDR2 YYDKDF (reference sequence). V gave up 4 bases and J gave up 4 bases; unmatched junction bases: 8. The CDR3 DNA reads TGTGCCACCAGCAAAACTCCGGGACAGGGATACAATGAGCAGTTCTTC. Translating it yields CATSKTPGQGYNEQFF.

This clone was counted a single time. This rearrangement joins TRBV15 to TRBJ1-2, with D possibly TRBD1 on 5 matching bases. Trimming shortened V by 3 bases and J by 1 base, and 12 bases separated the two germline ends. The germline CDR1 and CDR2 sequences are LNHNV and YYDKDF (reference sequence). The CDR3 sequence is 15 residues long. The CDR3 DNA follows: TGTGCCACCAGCAGGGAGGGGTACCTTAACTATGGCTACACCTTC. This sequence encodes CATSREGYLNYGYTF.

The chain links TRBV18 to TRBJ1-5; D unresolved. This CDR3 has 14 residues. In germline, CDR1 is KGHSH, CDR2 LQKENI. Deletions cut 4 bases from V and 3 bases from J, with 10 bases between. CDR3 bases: TGTGCCAGCTCACAAGGAGCTAACAATCAGCCCCAGCATTTT. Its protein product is CASSQGANNQPQHF.

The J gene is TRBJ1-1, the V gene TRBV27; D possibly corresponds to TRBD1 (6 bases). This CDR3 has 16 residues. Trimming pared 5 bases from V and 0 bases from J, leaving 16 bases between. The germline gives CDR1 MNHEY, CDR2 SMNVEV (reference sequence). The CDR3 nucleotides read TGTGCCAGCAGTCACAACCCCAGGGACATGAACACTGAAGCTTTCTTT. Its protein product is CASSHNPRDMNTEAFF.

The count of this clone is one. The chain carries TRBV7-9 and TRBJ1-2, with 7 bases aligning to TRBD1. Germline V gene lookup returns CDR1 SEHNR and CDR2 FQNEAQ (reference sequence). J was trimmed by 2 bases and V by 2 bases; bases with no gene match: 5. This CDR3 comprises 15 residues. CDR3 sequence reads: CASSLTDRVNYGYTF. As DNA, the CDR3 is TGTGCCAGCAGCTTAACCGACAGGGTAAACTATGGCTACACCTTC.

In nucleotides, the CDR3 is TGTGCCAGCAGCGCCCTAACAGGTTCGAATCAGCCCCAGCATTTT. This sequence encodes CASSALTGSNQPQHF. This chain connects TRBV7-2 to TRBJ1-5, with D possibly matching TRBD1 (5 bases). Germline values: CDR1 SGHTA, CDR2 FQGNSA. V was clipped by 5 bases and J by 4 bases, with 15 bases between them. CDR3 length: 15 amino acids.

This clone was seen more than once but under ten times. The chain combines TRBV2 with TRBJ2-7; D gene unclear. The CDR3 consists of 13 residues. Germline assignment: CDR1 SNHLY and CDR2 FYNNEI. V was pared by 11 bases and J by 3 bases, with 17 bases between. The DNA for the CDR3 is TGTGCCGGAAGTAAGCTGACGGTCTACGAGCAGTACTTC. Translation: CAGSKLTVYEQYF.

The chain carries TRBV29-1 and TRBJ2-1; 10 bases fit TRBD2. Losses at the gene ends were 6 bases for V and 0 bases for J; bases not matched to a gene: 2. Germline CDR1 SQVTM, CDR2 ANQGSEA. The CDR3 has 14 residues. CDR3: CSVASGSSYNEQFF. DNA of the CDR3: TGCAGCGTGGCTAGCGGGAGCTCCTACAATGAGCAGTTCTTC.

CDR3 nucleotide sequence: TGCGCCAGCACCCGGGACGGAGAACTGCCCGCCATATATTTT. Its protein is CASTRDGELPAIYF. V is TRBV23-1 and J is TRBJ1-3, with a weak D call TRBD1 (5 bases). TRBV23-1 is placed among ORFs of uncertain function. This CDR3 region has 14 residues. The ends were cut back, 7 bases at V and 11 bases at J, with 21 bases in the middle.

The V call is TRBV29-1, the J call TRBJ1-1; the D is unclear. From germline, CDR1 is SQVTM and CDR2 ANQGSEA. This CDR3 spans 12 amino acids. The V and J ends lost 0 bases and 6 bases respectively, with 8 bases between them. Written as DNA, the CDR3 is TGCAGCGTTGAAGATAGGCCCGCTGAAGCTTTCTTT. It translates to CSVEDRPAEAFF.